The 20 T cell receptor beta chains given below trace back to one sample, sequenced in a study of OX40 agonist ivuxolimab in advanced cancers. Profiled with immunoSEQ multiplex PCR; TCRdb holds only in-frame clones, not every one. The sample gives approximately 50,000 clones, nearly 80% of which show up once; 3.9% is in the top ten. Material: CD4+ or CD8+ T cells sorted from blood, obtained in a trial of the OX40 agonist ivuxolimab. The receptors originated from an adult with an advanced solid tumor such as melanoma, head and neck, liver or kidney cancer.

This sequence joins TRBV29-1 and TRBJ2-3; 10 positions agree with TRBD1. The CDR3 has 14 amino acids. The V gene's germline CDR1 is SQVTM and CDR2 ANQGSEA. CDR3 protein: CVGRRGQGTDTQYF. The CDR3 bases are TGCGTCGGAAGGAGGGGACAGGGGACAGATACGCAGTATTTT.

This chain links TRBV7-3 with TRBJ2-3, with a possible D match to TRBD1 (5 bases). V lost 3 bases, J lost 1 base, and 14 bases lay in between. This CDR3 is 16 amino acids long. Germline V gene sequence: CDR1 SGHTA, CDR2 FQGTGA. The CDR3 DNA is TGTGCCAGCAGCTTGCGTAGGGGTGGTGGCACAGATACGCAGTATTTT. This gives the protein CASSLRRGGGTDTQYF.

This chain connects TRBV15 to TRBJ1-5, with D possibly TRBD1 on 5 matching bases. CDR1 and CDR2 from the germline V gene are LNHNV and YYDKDF (reference sequence). The CDR3 runs 17 residues. Trimming took off 5 bases at V and 3 bases at J, with 20 bases between the two ends. This CDR3 reads CATSPRRGGMNNQPQHF. CDR3 nucleotide sequence: TGTGCCACCAGCCCACGTCGGGGGGGGATGAACAATCAGCCCCAGCATTTT.

The chain is built from TRBV13 and TRBJ2-7; possible D gene TRBD1, 6 bases. The CDR3 contains 15 residues. The V end was cut by 3 bases, the J end by 2 bases, with 14 bases between. Per germline, CDR1 PRHDT and CDR2 FYEKMQ (reference sequence). The CDR3 protein is CASSLRQASPYEQYF. As DNA, the CDR3 is TGTGCCAGCAGCTTGCGACAGGCATCACCCTACGAGCAGTACTTC.

The genes are TRBV5-1 and TRBJ2-7; 9 bases are shared with TRBD1. The V and J ends lost 1 base and 4 bases, in that order; junction bases with no gene match: 9. The CDR3 loop spans 16 amino acids. The germline V gene encodes CDR1 SGHRS and CDR2 YFSETQ. CDR3 sequence: CASSLWTGDERYEQYF. As DNA, the CDR3 is TGCGCCAGCAGCTTGTGGACAGGGGATGAGAGGTACGAGCAGTACTTC.

The chain links TRBV9 to TRBJ1-2, with TRBD1 matching 12 bases. Germline CDR1 reads SGDLS; CDR2 reads YYNGEE. J lost 7 bases, V lost 4 bases, and 5 bases had no gene match. The CDR3 extends over 14 amino acids. This chain's CDR3 is CASSPGQGAFGYTF. Here the CDR3 DNA reads TGTGCCAGCAGCCCGGGACAGGGGGCTTTTGGCTACACCTTC.

The V call is TRBV18, the J call TRBJ1-2, with 10 positions matching TRBD1. The CDR3 is 15 residues long. V lost 0 bases to trimming and J lost 8 bases; unmatched junction nucleotides: 6. Looked up from germline, CDR1 is KGHSH and CDR2 is LQKENI. The CDR3 bases are TGTGCCAGCTCACCACCGGGGGACAGGGGCGGAGGCTACACCTTC. Its translation is CASSPPGDRGGGYTF.

This chain connects TRBV6-5 to TRBJ2-7; possible D gene TRBD1, 6 bases. The germline V gene encodes CDR1 MNHEY and CDR2 SVGAGI. The CDR3 totals 15 residues. Deletions cut 7 bases from V and 5 bases from J, with 21 bases between. CDR3 nucleotides: TGTGCCAGCAAAACAGCCGGGACACTCCTCCACGAGCAGTACTTC. It encodes CASKTAGTLLHEQYF.

The chain links TRBV5-6 to TRBJ2-2; unclear D gene. The length of the CDR3 is 16 residues. V was trimmed by 1 base and J by 0 bases, leaving 10 bases between them. CDR1 and CDR2 from the germline V gene are SGHDT and YYEEEE. The CDR3 reads CASSLFGAANTGELFF. The CDR3 DNA is TGTGCCAGCAGCTTGTTCGGCGCCGCGAACACCGGGGAGCTGTTTTTT.

The chain joins TRBV7-2 to TRBJ1-1; D call uncertain. Looked up from germline, CDR1 is SGHTA and CDR2 is FQGNSA. Between the trimmed V and J ends, which lost 4 bases and 0 bases, there was a span of 12 bases. The CDR3 consists of 15 residues. CDR3 residues: CASSCSTAVNTEAFF. The CDR3 DNA reads TGTGCCAGCAGCTGCTCGACGGCGGTGAACACTGAAGCTTTCTTT.

This chain joins TRBV28 and TRBJ1-2, with 7 bases aligning to TRBD1. Per the germline V gene, CDR1 is MDHEN and CDR2 is SYDVKM. The junction had 7 bases not matched to a gene; V was cut back by 4 bases and J by 5 bases. This CDR3 contains 14 residues. The CDR3 protein is CASSSTGTAYGYTF. Written as DNA, the CDR3 is TGTGCCAGCAGTTCCACCGGGACAGCTTATGGCTACACCTTC.

The rearrangement links TRBV4-3 to TRBJ1-1; D not certain. Germline lookup yields CDR1 LGHNA and CDR2 YSLEER. V was pared by 1 base and J by 0 bases, with 9 bases between. The CDR3 loop spans 15 amino acids. CDR3 loop: CASSQARTLNTEAFF. The CDR3 DNA sequence: TGCGCCAGCAGCCAAGCTCGGACGCTGAACACTGAAGCTTTCTTT.

There are a few counts of this clone. The rearrangement uses TRBV5-6 and TRBJ1-2; D is possibly TRBD1 (5 bases). This CDR3 is 12 amino acids long. V was trimmed by 5 bases and J by 8 bases, leaving 13 bases between them. From germline, CDR1 is SGHDT and CDR2 YYEEEE. Here the CDR3 DNA reads TGTGCCAGCAGGCTTTGGGAGGGGGGCTACACCTTC. Its translation: CASRLWEGGYTF.

This chain uses TRBV7-2 with TRBJ2-1, with 8 bases aligning to TRBD1. Germline V gene lookup returns CDR1 SGHTA and CDR2 FQGNSA. V trimming: 4 bases; J trimming: 0 bases; junction bases outside the gene matches: 2. This CDR3 spans 15 amino acids. The CDR3 region is CASSSQGGSYNEQFF. The CDR3, as DNA: TGTGCCAGCAGCTCACAGGGGGGCTCCTACAATGAGCAGTTCTTC.

This clone was seen a handful of times. V usage is TRBV7-6 and J usage is TRBJ2-1, with D tentatively TRBD1 (5 bases). Germline assignment: CDR1 SGHVS and CDR2 FNYEAQ. The ends were cut back, 3 bases at V and 4 bases at J, with 7 bases in the middle. The CDR3 sequence is 13 residues long. Here the CDR3 reads CASSFQGYNEQFF. CDR3 DNA: TGTGCCAGCAGCTTCCAGGGATACAATGAGCAGTTCTTC.

This sequence joins TRBV18 and TRBJ1-2; D might be TRBD1 (6 bases). CDR3 length: 15 residues. Germline V lookup: CDR1 KGHSH, CDR2 LQKENI. V gave up 6 bases and J gave up 0 bases, with 14 bases separating them. In DNA form, the CDR3 reads TGTGCCAGCTCCCCGGGGACACAGGCTAACTATGGCTACACCTTC. It yields the protein CASSPGTQANYGYTF.

The V call is TRBV30, the J call TRBJ2-3; D might be TRBD2 (6 bases). V dropped 5 bases and J dropped 1 base, with 7 bases sitting between them. Per the germline V gene, CDR1 is GTSNPN and CDR2 is SVGIG (reference sequence). The CDR3 is 12 residues long. In DNA form, the CDR3 reads TGTGCCTGGTCGGGGGGCACAGATACGCAGTATTTT. It codes for CAWSGGTDTQYF.

This clone came up a few times. The chain joins TRBV9 to TRBJ1-6; D not resolved. Germline assignment: CDR1 SGDLS and CDR2 YYNGEE. The CDR3 loop spans 16 amino acids. V lost 4 bases and J lost 7, with 18 bases in between. The CDR3 nucleotides are TGTGCCAGCAGCCCAGGTAGAACGGGCGAGAATTCACCCCTCCACTTT. Translated: CASSPGRTGENSPLHF.

The chain couples TRBV7-2 to TRBJ2-5, with D hard to call. CDR3 length: 16 residues. V was trimmed by 1 base and J by 1 base, leaving 13 bases between them. Germline CDR1 is SGHTA and CDR2 is FQGNSA. As DNA, the CDR3 is TGTGCCAGCAGCTTAGTCCCAACGGCCATCCAAGAGACCCAGTACTTC. Translation: CASSLVPTAIQETQYF.

The rearrangement links TRBV18 to TRBJ2-1; 10 nucleotides agree with TRBD2. V was clipped by 3 bases and J by 7 bases; unmatched bases: 9. The length of the CDR3 is 16 residues. Germline V lookup: CDR1 KGHSH, CDR2 LQKENI. The CDR3 region is CASSPLSAGGGNEQFF. The CDR3 region has the DNA TGTGCCAGCTCACCCCTCTCAGCGGGGGGGGGTAATGAGCAGTTCTTC.